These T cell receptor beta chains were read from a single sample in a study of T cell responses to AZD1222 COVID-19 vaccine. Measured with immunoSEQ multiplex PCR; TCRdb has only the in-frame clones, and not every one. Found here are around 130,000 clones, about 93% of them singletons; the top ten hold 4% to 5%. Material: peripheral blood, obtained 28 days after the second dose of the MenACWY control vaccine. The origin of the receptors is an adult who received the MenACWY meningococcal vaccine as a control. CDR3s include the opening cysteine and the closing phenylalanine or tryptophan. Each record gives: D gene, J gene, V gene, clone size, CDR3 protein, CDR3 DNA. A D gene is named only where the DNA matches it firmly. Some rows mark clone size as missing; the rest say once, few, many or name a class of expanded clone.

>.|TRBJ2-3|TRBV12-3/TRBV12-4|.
CASTSTDTQYF
TGTGCCAGCACCAGTACAGATACGCAGTATTTT
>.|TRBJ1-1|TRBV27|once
CASSLRPMNTEAFF
TGTGCCAGCAGTTTGCGGCCGATGAACACTGAAGCTTTCTTT
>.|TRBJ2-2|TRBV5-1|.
CASRGGHANTGELFF
TGCGCCAGCCGAGGGGGACACGCGAACACCGGGGAGCTGTTTTTT
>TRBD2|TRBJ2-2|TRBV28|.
CASSTGTTNTGELFF
TGTGCCAGCAGCACCGGGACTACGAACACCGGGGAGCTGTTTTTT
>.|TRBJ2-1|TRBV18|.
CASSPIAGSGGSYNEQFF
TGTGCCAGCTCACCCATAGCGGGTTCAGGGGGGTCCTACAATGAGCAGTTCTTC
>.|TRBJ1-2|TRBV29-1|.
CSAGIGTGNYGYTF
TGCAGCGCGGGTATTGGGACGGGAAACTATGGCTACACCTTC
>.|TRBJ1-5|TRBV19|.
CASSIDPSGAASRGGNQPQHF
TGTGCCAGTAGTATAGACCCCTCCGGCGCCGCAAGCAGGGGCGGCAATCAGCCCCAGCATTTT
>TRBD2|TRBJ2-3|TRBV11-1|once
CASSLAPGEGLPTDTQYF
TGTGCCAGCAGCTTAGCTCCGGGGGAGGGATTGCCAACAGATACGCAGTATTTT
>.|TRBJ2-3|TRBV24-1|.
CATSDPDGPGDTQYF
TGTGCCACCAGTGACCCGGACGGACCTGGGGATACGCAGTATTTT
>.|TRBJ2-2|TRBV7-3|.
CASSPKGSGELFF
TGTGCCAGCAGCCCCAAAGGGTCCGGGGAGCTGTTTTTT
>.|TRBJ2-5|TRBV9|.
CASRLGRWGQTQYF
TGTGCCAGCAGGTTGGGTAGATGGGGCCAGACCCAGTACTTC
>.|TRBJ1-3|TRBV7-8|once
CACRREAGNTIYF
TGTGCCTGTCGAAGGGAAGCTGGAAACACCATATATTTT
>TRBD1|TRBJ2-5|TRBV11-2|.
CASSRTGGDLETQYF
TGTGCCAGCAGCCGGACAGGGGGCGACCTAGAGACCCAGTACTTC
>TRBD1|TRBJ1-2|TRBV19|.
CASTTDREGDYGYTF
TGTGCCAGTACTACTGACAGGGAGGGAGACTATGGCTACACCTTC
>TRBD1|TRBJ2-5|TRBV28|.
CASSSIRGRKTQYF
TGTGCCAGCAGTTCCATCAGGGGGCGCAAGACCCAGTACTTC
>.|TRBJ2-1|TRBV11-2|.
CASSPVVRVGWGEQFF
TGTGCCAGCAGCCCCGTGGTACGGGTCGGCTGGGGTGAGCAGTTCTTC
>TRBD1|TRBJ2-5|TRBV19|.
CASSPDRETLETQYF
TGTGCCAGTAGTCCGGACAGGGAAACGCTGGAGACCCAGTACTTC
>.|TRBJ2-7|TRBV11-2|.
CASSLWGTSYEQYF
TGTGCCAGCAGCTTATGGGGGACCTCCTACGAGCAGTACTTC
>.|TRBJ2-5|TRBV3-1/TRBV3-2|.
CASSPRHGEQTQYF
TGTGCCAGCAGTCCTAGACACGGTGAGCAGACCCAGTACTTC
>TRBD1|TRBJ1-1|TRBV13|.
CASSAETGDLDTEAFF
TGTGCCAGCAGCGCCGAGACAGGGGATTTGGACACTGAAGCTTTCTTT
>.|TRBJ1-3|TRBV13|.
CASSFYDRGGSGNTIYF
TGTGCCAGCAGCTTCTACGACCGAGGGGGTTCTGGAAACACCATATATTTT
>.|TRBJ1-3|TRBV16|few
CASSPQTSGNTIYF
TGTGCCAGCAGCCCTCAGACCTCTGGAAACACCATATATTTT
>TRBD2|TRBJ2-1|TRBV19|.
CASSVTSGETYNEQFF
TGTGCCAGTAGTGTTACTAGCGGGGAAACCTACAATGAGCAGTTCTTC
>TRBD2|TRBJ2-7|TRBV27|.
CASRGLAGLYEQYF
TGTGCCAGCAGAGGACTAGCGGGGCTCTACGAGCAGTACTTC
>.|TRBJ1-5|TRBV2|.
CATKRNTDQPQHF
TGTGCCACAAAAAGGAATACCGATCAGCCCCAGCATTTT
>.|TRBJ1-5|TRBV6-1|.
CASSEVSAANQPQHF
TGTGCCAGCAGTGAAGTATCGGCCGCTAATCAGCCCCAGCATTTT
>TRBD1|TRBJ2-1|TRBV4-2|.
CASSQAGQGIYNEQFF
TGTGCCAGCAGCCAAGCGGGACAGGGGATCTACAATGAGCAGTTCTTC
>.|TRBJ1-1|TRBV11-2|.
CASSLGGRRTEAFF
TGTGCCAGCAGCTTAGGGGGGCGCCGCACTGAAGCTTTCTTT
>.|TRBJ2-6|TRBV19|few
CASNQGSGANVLTF
TGTGCCAGTAATCAGGGTTCTGGGGCCAACGTCCTGACTTTC
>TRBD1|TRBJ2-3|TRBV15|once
CATSRPGTGGKTDTQYF
TGTGCCACCAGCCGTCCCGGGACAGGGGGCAAAACAGATACGCAGTATTTT
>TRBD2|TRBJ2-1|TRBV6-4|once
CASSDSVLGGYNEQFF
TGTGCCAGCAGTGACTCGGTGCTGGGGGGGTACAATGAGCAGTTCTTC
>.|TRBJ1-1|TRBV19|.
CASSGQGTEAFF
TGTGCCAGTAGTGGCCAGGGCACTGAAGCTTTCTTT
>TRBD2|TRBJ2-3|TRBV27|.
CASRGTSGYGGTDTQYF
TGTGCCAGCAGAGGGACTAGCGGGTACGGCGGCACAGATACGCAGTATTTT
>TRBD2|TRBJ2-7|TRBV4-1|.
CASSQAGLAGASSYEQYF
TGCGCCAGCAGCCAGGCAGGACTAGCGGGAGCCTCTTCCTACGAGCAGTACTTC
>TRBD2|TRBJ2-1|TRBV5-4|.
CASSGGAGGSSYNEQFF
TGTGCCAGCAGCGGAGGGGCGGGAGGAAGCTCCTACAATGAGCAGTTCTTC
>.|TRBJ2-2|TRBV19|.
CASSIGRYRTTGELFF
TGTGCCAGTAGTATAGGGAGGTACAGAACCACCGGGGAGCTGTTTTTT
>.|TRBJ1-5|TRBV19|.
CASNSGLWIQQNRDQPQHF
TGTGCCAGTAATTCTGGTCTTTGGATCCAGCAGAATCGGGATCAGCCCCAGCATTTT
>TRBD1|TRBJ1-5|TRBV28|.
CASTGGTGLSSNQPQHF
TGTGCCAGCACGGGAGGGACAGGGTTGTCTAGCAATCAGCCCCAGCATTTT
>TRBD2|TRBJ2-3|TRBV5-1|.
CASSLGAGGSTDTQYF
TGCGCCAGCAGCTTGGGGGCGGGAGGGTCCACAGATACGCAGTATTTT
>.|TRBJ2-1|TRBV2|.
CASSGQGSSYNEQFF
TGTGCCAGCAGTGGCCAGGGGAGCTCCTACAATGAGCAGTTCTTC
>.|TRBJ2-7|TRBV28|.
CASSFRGGRSYEQYF
TGTGCCAGCAGTTTCAGGGGTGGGAGGAGCTACGAGCAGTACTTC
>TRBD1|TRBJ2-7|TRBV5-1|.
CASSLITGGVDEQYF
TGCGCCAGCAGCCTAATAACAGGGGGCGTAGACGAGCAGTACTTC
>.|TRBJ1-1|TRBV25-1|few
CASKGGGGRTEAFF
TGTGCCAGCAAAGGCGGGGGCGGGCGCACTGAAGCTTTCTTT
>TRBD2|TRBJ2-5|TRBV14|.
CASSQDLASGGTETQYF
TGTGCCAGCAGCCAAGATTTGGCTAGCGGGGGGACAGAGACCCAGTACTTC
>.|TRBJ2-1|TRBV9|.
CASSGRVFF
TGTGCCAGCAGCGGACGAGTCTTCTTC
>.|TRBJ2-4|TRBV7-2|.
CASSPQLGVNIQYF
TGTGCCAGCAGCCCCCAGCTGGGGGTAAACATTCAGTACTTC
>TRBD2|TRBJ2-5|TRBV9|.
CASSVGTSGGSQETQYF
TGTGCCAGCAGCGTCGGGACTAGCGGGGGGTCCCAAGAGACCCAGTACTTC
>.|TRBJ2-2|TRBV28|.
CASSLRGGELFF
TGTGCCAGCAGTTTGAGGGGCGGGGAGCTGTTTTTT
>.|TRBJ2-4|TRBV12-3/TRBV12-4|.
CASRKQGRDIQYF
TGTGCCAGCAGAAAACAGGGGAGGGACATTCAGTACTTC
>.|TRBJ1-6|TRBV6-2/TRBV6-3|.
CASSSNSPLHF
TGTGCCAGCAGTTCTAATTCACCCCTCCACTTT
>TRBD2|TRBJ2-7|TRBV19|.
CASRASGSPIDEQYF
TGTGCCAGTAGGGCTAGCGGGAGTCCAATTGACGAGCAGTACTTC
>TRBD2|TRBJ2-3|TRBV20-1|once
CCASGVGLGQGGTQYF
TGCTGTGCTAGTGGGGTGGGACTAGGGCAGGGCGGTACGCAGTATTTT
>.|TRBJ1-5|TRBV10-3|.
CAISESLGALATGFRF
TGTGCCATCAGTGAGTCGCTGGGAGCCCTAGCCACCGGGTTTCGTTTT